Detailed here is one T cell receptor (beta chain). These data originate in a study of blood T cell repertoires in COVID-19. Across the whole study: COVID-19 samples, acute and convalescent, were from the United States, Italy and Spain.

Trimming removed 4 bases from V and 2 bases from J; junction bases left unmatched: 12. The CDR3 is 18 amino acids. Germline CDR1 and CDR2: SGHTA and FQGNSA. Some clones are missing from TCRdb's copy, which holds only in-frame ones; the method was immunoSEQ multiplex PCR. The sample has 400,000 to 550,000 clones; around 90% are singletons. Sequenced material: PBMCs or T cells enriched from blood (not recorded which). The source of this sequence is a woman aged 18-29 years with acute COVID-19. The chain is built from TRBV7-2 and TRBJ1-5; 9 bases match TRBD1. DNA of the CDR3: TGTGCCAGCAGCTCAACAGGGGGCGCAGTCTTCGGCAATCAGCCCCAGCATTTT. Translating it yields CASSSTGGAVFGNQPQHF.